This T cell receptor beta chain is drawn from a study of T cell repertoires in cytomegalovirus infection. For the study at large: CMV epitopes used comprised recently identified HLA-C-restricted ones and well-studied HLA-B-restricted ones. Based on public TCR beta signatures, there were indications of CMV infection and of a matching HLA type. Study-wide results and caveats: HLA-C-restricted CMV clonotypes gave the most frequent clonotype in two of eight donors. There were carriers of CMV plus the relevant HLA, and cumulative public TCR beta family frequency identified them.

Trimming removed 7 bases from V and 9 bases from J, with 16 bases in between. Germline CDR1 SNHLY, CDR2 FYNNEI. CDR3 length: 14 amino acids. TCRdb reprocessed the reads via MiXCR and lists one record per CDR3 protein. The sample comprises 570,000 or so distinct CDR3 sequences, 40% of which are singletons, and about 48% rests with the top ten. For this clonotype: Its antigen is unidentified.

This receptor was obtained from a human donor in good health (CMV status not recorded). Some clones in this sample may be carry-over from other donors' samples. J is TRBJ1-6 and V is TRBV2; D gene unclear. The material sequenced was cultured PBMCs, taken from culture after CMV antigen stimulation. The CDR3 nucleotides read TGTGCCAGCAAAGAAGGGATGAGCGTTTCACCCCTCCACTTT. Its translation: CASKEGMSVSPLHF.